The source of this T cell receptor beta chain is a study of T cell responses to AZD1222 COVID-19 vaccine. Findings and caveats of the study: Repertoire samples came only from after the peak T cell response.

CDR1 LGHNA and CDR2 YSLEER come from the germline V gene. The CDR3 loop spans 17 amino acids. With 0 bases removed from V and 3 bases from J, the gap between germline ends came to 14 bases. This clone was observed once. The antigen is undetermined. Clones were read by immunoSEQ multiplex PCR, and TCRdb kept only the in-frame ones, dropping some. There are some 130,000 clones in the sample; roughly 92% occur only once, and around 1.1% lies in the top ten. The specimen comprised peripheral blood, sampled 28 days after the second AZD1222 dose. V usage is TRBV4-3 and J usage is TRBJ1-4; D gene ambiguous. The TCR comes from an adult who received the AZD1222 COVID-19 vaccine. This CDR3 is CASSQDSGGPSNEKLFF. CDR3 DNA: TGCGCCAGCAGCCAAGATTCGGGCGGTCCCTCTAATGAAAAACTGTTTTTT.